A selection of T cell receptor beta chains follows, all from one sample in a study of human T cells and chemical hapten exposure. MiXCR, run by TCRdb on the RACE reads, gives a single entry per CDR3 protein. The sample records tens of thousands of distinct CDR3 sequences, 8% to 13% being singletons. The specimen was whole blood, collected in connection with sensitization to the hapten diphenylcyclopropenone (DPC). Receptors originate from a man aged 40-55 years with alopecia areata. Some clones in this sample may be carry-over from other donors' samples. Both conserved end residues are part of each CDR3. A D gene is named only where the DNA matches it firmly. The size field is filled for only some rows; it gives once, few, many or a size class.

abundance: few; len: 13; d_gene: .; v_gene: TRBV25-1; j_gene: TRBJ2-3; CDR3aa: CASTKASTDTQYF; CDR3nt: TGTGCCAGCACCAAAGCTAGCACAGATACGCAGTATTTT
abundance: few; len: 16; d_gene: TRBD2; v_gene: TRBV7-9; j_gene: TRBJ2-3; CDR3aa: CASSLLTSGIQDTQYF; CDR3nt: TGTGCCAGCAGCTTATTAACTAGCGGGATACAAGATACGCAGTATTTT
abundance: .; len: 16; d_gene: TRBD2; v_gene: TRBV28; j_gene: TRBJ2-1; CDR3aa: CASSLPPQLAGTEQFF; CDR3nt: TGTGCCAGCAGTTTGCCCCCACAACTAGCGGGAACCGAGCAGTTCTTC
abundance: .; len: 13; d_gene: .; v_gene: TRBV18; j_gene: TRBJ1-2; CDR3aa: CASSEGRNYGYTF; CDR3nt: TGTGCCAGCTCAGAGGGGAGGAACTATGGCTACACCTTC
abundance: few; len: 14; d_gene: .; v_gene: TRBV18; j_gene: TRBJ1-2; CDR3aa: CASSPPVRERGYTF; CDR3nt: TGTGCCAGCTCACCACCGGTCAGGGAACGTGGCTACACCTTC
abundance: .; len: 18; d_gene: TRBD2; v_gene: TRBV6-5; j_gene: TRBJ2-5; CDR3aa: CASSYWIGTSGRKETQYF; CDR3nt: TGTGCCAGCAGTTACTGGATCGGGACTAGCGGGAGAAAGGAGACCCAGTACTTC
abundance: many; len: 12; d_gene: .; v_gene: TRBV29-1; j_gene: TRBJ1-5; CDR3aa: CSVVGVRQPQHF; CDR3nt: TGCAGCGTTGTGGGGGTACGGCAGCCCCAGCATTTT
abundance: many; len: 17; d_gene: .; v_gene: TRBV6-5; j_gene: TRBJ2-3; CDR3aa: CASSRIPELSSTDTQYF; CDR3nt: TGTGCCAGCAGCCGAATCCCCGAATTATCTAGCACAGATACGCAGTATTTT
abundance: few; len: 16; d_gene: .; v_gene: TRBV18; j_gene: TRBJ1-2; CDR3aa: CASSPEPGRRNYGYTF; CDR3nt: TGTGCCAGCTCACCGGAACCGGGACGGAGGAACTATGGCTACACCTTC
abundance: .; len: 15; d_gene: TRBD1; v_gene: TRBV2; j_gene: TRBJ1-4; CDR3aa: CASSELGTANEKLFF; CDR3nt: TGTGCCAGCAGTGAACTGGGGACAGCTAATGAAAAACTGTTTTTT
abundance: few; len: 12; d_gene: TRBD1; v_gene: TRBV2; j_gene: TRBJ2-3; CDR3aa: CARGQHAGTQYF; CDR3nt: TGTGCCAGGGGACAGCATGCGGGTACGCAGTATTTT
abundance: many; len: 16; d_gene: .; v_gene: TRBV29-1; j_gene: TRBJ2-3; CDR3aa: CSVGFLRDSLTDTQYF; CDR3nt: TGCAGCGTCGGGTTCCTCCGGGACTCCCTCACAGATACGCAGTATTTT
abundance: few; len: 16; d_gene: .; v_gene: TRBV20-1; j_gene: TRBJ1-4; CDR3aa: CSARDVRGATNEKLFF; CDR3nt: TGCAGTGCTAGAGATGTGCGGGGCGCAACTAATGAAAAACTGTTTTTT
abundance: few; len: 13; d_gene: .; v_gene: TRBV7-9; j_gene: TRBJ2-2; CDR3aa: CASSFRVTGELFF; CDR3nt: TGTGCCAGCAGCTTCAGGGTGACCGGGGAGCTGTTTTTT
abundance: few; len: 16; d_gene: TRBD2; v_gene: TRBV5-6; j_gene: TRBJ2-1; CDR3aa: CASSLIAGTSYNEQFF; CDR3nt: TGTGCCAGCAGCTTAATAGCGGGAACATCCTACAATGAGCAGTTCTTC
abundance: few; len: 15; d_gene: .; v_gene: TRBV12-3/TRBV12-4; j_gene: TRBJ1-6; CDR3aa: CASRALGGGNSPLHF; CDR3nt: TGTGCCAGCAGAGCCCTGGGGGGTGGTAATTCACCCCTCCACTTT
abundance: few; len: 14; d_gene: .; v_gene: TRBV16; j_gene: TRBJ2-7; CDR3aa: CASSPRQDSYEQYF; CDR3nt: TGTGCCAGCAGCCCAAGACAGGACTCCTACGAGCAGTACTTC
abundance: few; len: 14; d_gene: TRBD2; v_gene: TRBV19; j_gene: TRBJ2-1; CDR3aa: CASSITSGILEQFF; CDR3nt: TGTGCCAGTAGTATAACTAGCGGGATCCTTGAGCAGTTCTTC
abundance: few; len: 12; d_gene: .; v_gene: TRBV30; j_gene: TRBJ1-2; CDR3aa: CACKRRPYGYTF; CDR3nt: TGTGCCTGCAAAAGGAGACCCTATGGCTACACCTTC
abundance: .; len: 17; d_gene: TRBD2; v_gene: TRBV27; j_gene: TRBJ2-7; CDR3aa: CASSFHPAREPSYEQYF; CDR3nt: TGTGCCAGCAGTTTCCACCCGGCGCGGGAGCCCTCCTACGAGCAGTACTTC
abundance: .; len: 13; d_gene: .; v_gene: TRBV7-9; j_gene: TRBJ2-7; CDR3aa: CASRSGSIYEQYF; CDR3nt: TGTGCCAGCAGGTCGGGATCGATTTACGAGCAGTACTTC
abundance: few; len: 15; d_gene: .; v_gene: TRBV12-3/TRBV12-4; j_gene: TRBJ2-1; CDR3aa: CASRPSGQGGNEQFF; CDR3nt: TGTGCCAGCAGACCTTCGGGCCAAGGAGGCAATGAGCAGTTCTTC
abundance: .; len: 14; d_gene: TRBD1; v_gene: TRBV4-2; j_gene: TRBJ2-7; CDR3aa: CASSQAGGENEQYF; CDR3nt: TGTGCCAGCAGCCAAGCAGGGGGCGAGAACGAGCAGTACTTC
abundance: .; len: 17; d_gene: .; v_gene: TRBV6-2/TRBV6-3; j_gene: TRBJ2-1; CDR3aa: CASSYSARLTSRNEQFF; CDR3nt: TGTGCCAGCAGTTACTCGGCGCGACTCACCTCGCGCAATGAGCAGTTCTTC
abundance: many; len: 15; d_gene: .; v_gene: TRBV6-5; j_gene: TRBJ2-5; CDR3aa: CASKGGQSFQETQYF; CDR3nt: TGTGCCAGCAAGGGGGGACAGAGCTTCCAAGAGACCCAGTACTTC
abundance: few; len: 14; d_gene: TRBD2; v_gene: TRBV20-1; j_gene: TRBJ2-2; CDR3aa: CSARGTSSTGELFF; CDR3nt: TGCAGTGCTAGGGGGACTAGCAGCACCGGGGAGCTGTTTTTT
abundance: many; len: 13; d_gene: .; v_gene: TRBV11-1; j_gene: TRBJ1-1; CDR3aa: CASSLAENTEAFF; CDR3nt: TGTGCCAGCAGCTTAGCAGAGAACACTGAAGCTTTCTTT
abundance: .; len: 12; d_gene: .; v_gene: TRBV12-3/TRBV12-4; j_gene: TRBJ2-4; CDR3aa: CASRGVVNIQYF; CDR3nt: TGTGCCAGCAGGGGAGTGGTAAACATTCAGTACTTC
abundance: .; len: 14; d_gene: .; v_gene: TRBV19; j_gene: TRBJ1-3; CDR3aa: CASSMGGSGNTIYF; CDR3nt: TGTGCCAGTAGTATGGGAGGAAGTGGAAACACCATATATTTT
abundance: .; len: 18; d_gene: TRBD2; v_gene: TRBV27; j_gene: TRBJ2-7; CDR3aa: CASSLTWLAGGRTDEQYF; CDR3nt: TGTGCCAGCAGTTTGACCTGGCTAGCGGGAGGTCGTACCGACGAGCAGTACTTC
abundance: many; len: 15; d_gene: TRBD1; v_gene: TRBV6-1; j_gene: TRBJ1-5; CDR3aa: CASSEWRRGAQPQHF; CDR3nt: TGTGCCAGCAGTGAATGGCGCAGGGGGGCTCAGCCCCAGCATTTT
abundance: few; len: 17; d_gene: .; v_gene: TRBV3-1; j_gene: TRBJ2-4; CDR3aa: CASSQSSGGFAKNIQYF; CDR3nt: TGTGCCAGCAGCCAATCGTCCGGGGGCTTCGCCAAAAACATTCAGTACTTC
abundance: .; len: 13; d_gene: .; v_gene: TRBV28; j_gene: TRBJ2-7; CDR3aa: CATTAGSNYEQYF; CDR3nt: TGTGCCACCACTGCGGGATCCAACTACGAGCAGTACTTC
abundance: .; len: 13; d_gene: TRBD1; v_gene: TRBV6-2/TRBV6-3; j_gene: TRBJ2-7; CDR3aa: CASRRTGTHEQYF; CDR3nt: TGTGCCAGCAGGAGGACAGGGACCCACGAGCAGTACTTC
abundance: .; len: 15; d_gene: .; v_gene: TRBV5-6; j_gene: TRBJ1-4; CDR3aa: CASSLAMGLNEKLFF; CDR3nt: TGTGCCAGCAGCTTGGCTATGGGTTTGAACGAAAAACTGTTTTTT
abundance: .; len: 15; d_gene: .; v_gene: TRBV12-3/TRBV12-4; j_gene: TRBJ2-3; CDR3aa: CASSTTESSTDTQYF; CDR3nt: TGTGCCAGCAGTACGACTGAGTCTAGCACAGATACGCAGTATTTT
abundance: many; len: 13; d_gene: .; v_gene: TRBV21-1; j_gene: TRBJ2-5; CDR3aa: CASSNCELETQYF; CDR3nt: TGTGCCAGCAGCAACTGTGAGTTAGAGACCCAGTACTTC
abundance: many; len: 16; d_gene: .; v_gene: TRBV20-1; j_gene: TRBJ1-2; CDR3aa: CSARVEIYNSGTGYTF; CDR3nt: TGCAGTGCTAGAGTTGAGATCTATAATAGCGGGACCGGCTACACCTTC
abundance: .; len: 15; d_gene: TRBD2; v_gene: TRBV6-5; j_gene: TRBJ2-1; CDR3aa: CASSSGTSGSGEQFF; CDR3nt: TGTGCCAGCAGTTCCGGGACTAGCGGGAGCGGAGAGCAGTTCTTC
abundance: many; len: 15; d_gene: .; v_gene: TRBV2; j_gene: TRBJ1-5; CDR3aa: CASSESWPGDQPQHF; CDR3nt: TGTGCCAGCAGTGAATCGTGGCCAGGGGATCAGCCCCAGCATTTT
abundance: many; len: 15; d_gene: TRBD2; v_gene: TRBV27; j_gene: TRBJ2-5; CDR3aa: CASRLTSQERGTQYF; CDR3nt: TGTGCCAGCCGACTGACTAGCCAGGAGAGGGGGACCCAGTACTTC
abundance: many; len: 17; d_gene: .; v_gene: TRBV6-2/TRBV6-3; j_gene: TRBJ2-1; CDR3aa: CASSYAPGSPVLWEQFF; CDR3nt: TGTGCCAGCAGTTACGCCCCAGGTAGCCCCGTCTTGTGGGAGCAGTTCTTC
abundance: .; len: 11; d_gene: .; v_gene: TRBV20-1; j_gene: TRBJ1-1; CDR3aa: CSALVNTEAFF; CDR3nt: TGCAGTGCTTTGGTGAACACTGAAGCTTTCTTT
abundance: few; len: 16; d_gene: .; v_gene: TRBV4-3; j_gene: TRBJ2-3; CDR3aa: CASSQGEQLPSDTQYF; CDR3nt: TGCGCCAGCAGCCAAGGGGAACAGCTCCCGTCGGATACGCAGTATTTT
abundance: .; len: 15; d_gene: .; v_gene: TRBV12-3/TRBV12-4; j_gene: TRBJ2-2; CDR3aa: CASRFTGDGTGELFF; CDR3nt: TGTGCCAGCAGATTTACGGGAGACGGCACCGGGGAGCTGTTTTTT
abundance: few; len: 12; d_gene: TRBD1; v_gene: TRBV20-1; j_gene: TRBJ1-2; CDR3aa: CSATGGSYGYTF; CDR3nt: TGCAGTGCTACAGGGGGGAGTTATGGCTACACCTTC
abundance: .; len: 14; d_gene: TRBD2; v_gene: TRBV20-1; j_gene: TRBJ2-1; CDR3aa: CSAMAGGPYNEQFF; CDR3nt: TGCAGTGCTATGGCGGGAGGTCCCTACAATGAGCAGTTCTTC